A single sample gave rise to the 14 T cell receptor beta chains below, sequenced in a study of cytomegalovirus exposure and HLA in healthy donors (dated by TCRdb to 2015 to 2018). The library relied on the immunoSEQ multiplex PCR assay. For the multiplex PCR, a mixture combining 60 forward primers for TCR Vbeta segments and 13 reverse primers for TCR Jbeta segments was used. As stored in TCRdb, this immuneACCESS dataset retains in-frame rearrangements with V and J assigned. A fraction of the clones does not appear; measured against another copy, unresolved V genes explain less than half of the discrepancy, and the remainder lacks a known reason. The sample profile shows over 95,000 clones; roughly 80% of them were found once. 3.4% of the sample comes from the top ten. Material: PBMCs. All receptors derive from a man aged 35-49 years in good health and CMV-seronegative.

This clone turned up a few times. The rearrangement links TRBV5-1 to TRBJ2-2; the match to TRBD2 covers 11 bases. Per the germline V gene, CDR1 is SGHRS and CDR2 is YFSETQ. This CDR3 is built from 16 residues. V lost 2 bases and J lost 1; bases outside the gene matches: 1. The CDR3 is CASSLTSGRNTGELFF. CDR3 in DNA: TGCGCCAGCAGCTTAACTAGCGGGAGGAACACCGGGGAGCTGTTTTTT.

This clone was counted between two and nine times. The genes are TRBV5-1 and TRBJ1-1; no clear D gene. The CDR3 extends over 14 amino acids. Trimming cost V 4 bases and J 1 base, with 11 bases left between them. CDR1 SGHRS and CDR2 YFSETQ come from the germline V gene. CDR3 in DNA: TGCGCCAGCAGCCCGTTGAGGGCGAACACTGAAGCTTTCTTT. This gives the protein CASSPLRANTEAFF.

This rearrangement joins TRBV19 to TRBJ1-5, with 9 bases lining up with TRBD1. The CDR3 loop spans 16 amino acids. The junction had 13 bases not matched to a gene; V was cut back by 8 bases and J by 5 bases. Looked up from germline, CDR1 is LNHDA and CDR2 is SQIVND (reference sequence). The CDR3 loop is CASHLGGTGYHQPQHF. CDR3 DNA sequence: TGTGCCAGTCATCTTGGGGGGACAGGGTATCATCAGCCCCAGCATTTT.

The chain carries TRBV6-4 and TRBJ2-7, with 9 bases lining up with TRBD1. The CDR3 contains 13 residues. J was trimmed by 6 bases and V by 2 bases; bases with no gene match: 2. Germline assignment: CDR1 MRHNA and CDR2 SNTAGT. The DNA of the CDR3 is TGTGCCAGCAGTGACGGGGACAGGGCCGAGCAGTACTTC. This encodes CASSDGDRAEQYF.

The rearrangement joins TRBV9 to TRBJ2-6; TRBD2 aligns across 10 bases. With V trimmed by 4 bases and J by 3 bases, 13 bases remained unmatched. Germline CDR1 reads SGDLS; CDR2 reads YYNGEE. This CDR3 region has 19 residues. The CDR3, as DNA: TGTGCCAGCAGCTTGGCCCAGCTAGCGGGAGCGCTTGGGGCCAACGTCCTGACTTTC. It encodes CASSLAQLAGALGANVLTF. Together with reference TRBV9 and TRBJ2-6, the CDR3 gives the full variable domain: DSGVTQTPKHLITATGQRVTLRCSPRSGDLSVYWYQQSLDQGLQFLIQYYNGEERAKGNILERFSAQQFPDLHSELNLSSLELGDSALYFCASSLAQLAGALGANVLTFGAGSRLTVL.

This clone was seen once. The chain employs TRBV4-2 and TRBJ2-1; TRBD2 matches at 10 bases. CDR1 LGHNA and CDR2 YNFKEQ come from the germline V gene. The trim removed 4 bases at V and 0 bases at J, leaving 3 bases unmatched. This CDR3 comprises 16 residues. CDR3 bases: TGTGCCAGCAGCCTTACTAGCGGGGCCTCCTACAATGAGCAGTTCTTC. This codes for CASSLTSGASYNEQFF.

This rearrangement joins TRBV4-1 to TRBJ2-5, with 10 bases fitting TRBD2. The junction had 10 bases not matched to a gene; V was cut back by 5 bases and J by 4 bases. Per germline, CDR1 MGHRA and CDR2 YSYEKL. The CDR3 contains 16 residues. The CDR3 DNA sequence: TGCGCCAGCAGCGAAAGGACTAGCGGAAACAGAGAGACCCAGTACTTC. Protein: CASSERTSGNRETQYF.

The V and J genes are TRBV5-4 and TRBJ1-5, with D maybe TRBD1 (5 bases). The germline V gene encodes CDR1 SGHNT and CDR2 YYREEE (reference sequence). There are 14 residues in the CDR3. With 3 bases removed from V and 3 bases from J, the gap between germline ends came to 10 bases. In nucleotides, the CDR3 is TGTGCCAGCAGCTCTGACAGAAACAATCAGCCCCAGCATTTT. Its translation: CASSSDRNNQPQHF.

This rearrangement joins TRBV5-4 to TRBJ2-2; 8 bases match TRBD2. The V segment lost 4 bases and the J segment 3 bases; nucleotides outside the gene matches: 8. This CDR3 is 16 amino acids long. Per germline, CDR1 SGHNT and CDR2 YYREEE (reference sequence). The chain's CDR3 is CASSTSPSGYTGELFF. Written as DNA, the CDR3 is TGTGCCAGCAGCACGAGTCCTAGCGGGTACACCGGGGAGCTGTTTTTT.

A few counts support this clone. In DNA, the CDR3 is TGCGCCAGCAGCCCAGCGGGGAGGGATGAGCAGTTCTTC. Translated: CASSPAGRDEQFF. The chain recombines TRBV4-1 with TRBJ2-1, with 7 bases lining up with TRBD2. CDR3 length equals 13 residues. CDR1 is MGHRA and CDR2 is YSYEKL in the germline V gene. V gave up 4 bases and J gave up 8 bases; unmatched junction bases: 5.

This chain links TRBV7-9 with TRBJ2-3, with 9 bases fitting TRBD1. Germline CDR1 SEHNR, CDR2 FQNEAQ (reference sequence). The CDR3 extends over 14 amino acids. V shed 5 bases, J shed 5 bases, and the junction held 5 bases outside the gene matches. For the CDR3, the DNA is TGTGCCAGCAGCCCAGACAGGGGGATAGATACGCAGTATTTT. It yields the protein CASSPDRGIDTQYF.

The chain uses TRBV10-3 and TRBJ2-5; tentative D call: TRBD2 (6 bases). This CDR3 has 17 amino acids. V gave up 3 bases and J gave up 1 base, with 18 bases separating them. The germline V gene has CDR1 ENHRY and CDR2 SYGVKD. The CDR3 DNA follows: TGTGCCATCAGTGAATTCGCGGGAACCAGTCCCCAAGAGACCCAGTACTTC. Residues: CAISEFAGTSPQETQYF.

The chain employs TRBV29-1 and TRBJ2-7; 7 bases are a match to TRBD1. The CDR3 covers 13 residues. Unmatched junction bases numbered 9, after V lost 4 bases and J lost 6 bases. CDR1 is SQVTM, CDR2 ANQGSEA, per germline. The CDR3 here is CSVARVGGGEQYF. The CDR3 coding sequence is TGCAGCGTTGCTCGGGTAGGGGGCGGCGAGCAGTACTTC.

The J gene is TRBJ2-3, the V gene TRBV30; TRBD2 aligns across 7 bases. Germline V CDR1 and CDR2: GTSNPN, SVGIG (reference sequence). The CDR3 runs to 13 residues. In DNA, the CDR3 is TGTGCTCTTACTGGCGGGAGAATGGATACGCAGTATTTT. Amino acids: CALTGGRMDTQYF. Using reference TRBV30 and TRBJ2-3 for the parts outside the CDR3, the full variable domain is SQTIHQWPATLVQPVGSPLSLECTVEGTSNPNLYWYRQAAGRGLQLLFYSVGIGQISSEVPQNLSASRPQDRQFILSSKKLLLSDSGFYLCALTGGRMDTQYFGPGTRLTVL.